This is a list of T cell receptor beta chains from one sample in a study of control samples from healthy donors and cancer patients. Here immunoSEQ multiplex PCR was the method, and the copy in TCRdb shows in-frame clones only, minus some. Here the sample spans some 41,000 clones, roughly 86% being singletons. Material: PBMCs. The receptors here all came from a woman between 55 and 75 years old with lung cancer. The CDR3 runs from the conserved cysteine through the conserved F or W. A D gene is named only where the DNA matches it firmly. Clone sizes are given selectively: once, few, many, or a class where the clone is expanded.

d_call: .
v_call: TRBV11-3
j_call: TRBJ2-1
clone_size: .
cdr3_nt: TGTGCCAGCAGCCCGGATTTAAGCTCCTACAATGAGCAGTTCTTC
cdr3_aa: CASSPDLSSYNEQFF

d_call: TRBD1
v_call: TRBV28
j_call: TRBJ2-6
clone_size: .
cdr3_nt: TGTGCCAGCAGTTCGGGACAGGCTGGGGCCAACGTCCTGACTTTC
cdr3_aa: CASSSGQAGANVLTF

d_call: .
v_call: TRBV28
j_call: TRBJ2-2
clone_size: .
cdr3_nt: TGTGCCAGCAGCCTCGACAGGTATACGAACACCGGGGAGCTGTTTTTT
cdr3_aa: CASSLDRYTNTGELFF

d_call: .
v_call: TRBV5-5
j_call: TRBJ1-2
clone_size: .
cdr3_nt: TGTGCCAGCAGCTTAACAGGAAACTCTCCTGGCTACACCTTC
cdr3_aa: CASSLTGNSPGYTF

d_call: TRBD1
v_call: TRBV4-2
j_call: TRBJ2-5
clone_size: .
cdr3_nt: TGTGCCAGCAGCCAAGCAACCGGGACAGATAAAGAGACCCAGTACTTC
cdr3_aa: CASSQATGTDKETQYF

d_call: .
v_call: TRBV2
j_call: TRBJ1-1
clone_size: .
cdr3_nt: TGTGCCAGAGGACACAAGAACACTGAAGCTTTCTTT
cdr3_aa: CARGHKNTEAFF

d_call: .
v_call: TRBV29-1
j_call: TRBJ1-5
clone_size: .
cdr3_nt: TGCAGCGTTGATGGCGGAGATAGCAATCAGCCCCAGCATTTT
cdr3_aa: CSVDGGDSNQPQHF

d_call: .
v_call: TRBV19
j_call: TRBJ1-2
clone_size: .
cdr3_nt: TGTGCCAGTAGTATAGCTTCTGGGGGCTACACCTTC
cdr3_aa: CASSIASGGYTF

d_call: TRBD2
v_call: TRBV6-5
j_call: TRBJ2-1
clone_size: .
cdr3_nt: TGTGCCGAAAGGGGCGGGAGGGGTCTTTACAATGAGCAGTTCTTC
cdr3_aa: CAERGGRGLYNEQFF

d_call: .
v_call: TRBV11-3
j_call: TRBJ1-1
clone_size: .
cdr3_nt: TGTGCCAGCAGCTTTGTCGAGAACACTGAAGCTTTCTTT
cdr3_aa: CASSFVENTEAFF

d_call: .
v_call: TRBV5-1
j_call: TRBJ1-1
clone_size: .
cdr3_nt: TGCGCCAGCAGCTCTCTGAGCACTGAAGCTTTCTTT
cdr3_aa: CASSSLSTEAFF

d_call: TRBD1
v_call: TRBV19
j_call: TRBJ2-1
clone_size: .
cdr3_nt: TGTGCCAGCCGGAACCGGGACAGGGGAGGAATCGAGCAGTTCTTC
cdr3_aa: CASRNRDRGGIEQFF

d_call: TRBD1
v_call: TRBV12-3/TRBV12-4
j_call: TRBJ1-1
clone_size: .
cdr3_nt: TGTGCCAGCAGAGGGACAGGGAACACTGAAGCTTTCTTT
cdr3_aa: CASRGTGNTEAFF

d_call: TRBD1
v_call: TRBV2
j_call: TRBJ2-2
clone_size: .
cdr3_nt: TGTGCCAGTAGCCGGGACAGGGGAACCGGGGAGCTGTTTTTT
cdr3_aa: CASSRDRGTGELFF

d_call: .
v_call: TRBV4-1
j_call: TRBJ2-1
clone_size: .
cdr3_nt: TGCGCCAGCAGCCAAGATCCCCGGGACTTTCCTCTCAATGAGCAGTTCTTC
cdr3_aa: CASSQDPRDFPLNEQFF

d_call: .
v_call: TRBV5-4
j_call: TRBJ1-3
clone_size: .
cdr3_nt: TGTGCCAGCAGCTTGGGGGGGGAGGTTGGAAACACCATATATTTT
cdr3_aa: CASSLGGEVGNTIYF

d_call: .
v_call: TRBV5-5
j_call: TRBJ2-5
clone_size: .
cdr3_nt: TGTGCCAGCAGCGCGACGGCAGCAAAAGAGACCCAGTACTTC
cdr3_aa: CASSATAAKETQYF

d_call: .
v_call: TRBV28
j_call: TRBJ1-6
clone_size: once
cdr3_nt: TGTGCCAGCAGTCGAGGACGGACCTATAATTCACCCCTCCACTTT
cdr3_aa: CASSRGRTYNSPLHF

d_call: .
v_call: TRBV9
j_call: TRBJ2-7
clone_size: .
cdr3_nt: TGTGCCAGCAGCGTAAGACGGGACTCCTACGAGCAGTACTTC
cdr3_aa: CASSVRRDSYEQYF

d_call: .
v_call: TRBV3-1/TRBV3-2
j_call: TRBJ2-1
clone_size: .
cdr3_nt: TGTGCCAGCAGCCAAGAACAAGCGTTAAGCTACAATGAGCAGTTCTTC
cdr3_aa: CASSQEQALSYNEQFF

d_call: TRBD1
v_call: TRBV19
j_call: TRBJ2-2
clone_size: once
cdr3_nt: TGTGCCAGTAGTAAAGGACAGGGGGCGGGCACCGGGGAGCTGTTTTTT
cdr3_aa: CASSKGQGAGTGELFF

d_call: .
v_call: TRBV5-4
j_call: TRBJ2-1
clone_size: .
cdr3_nt: TGTGCCAGCAGCCCTGGGGAAAATGAGCAGTTCTTC
cdr3_aa: CASSPGENEQFF

d_call: TRBD1
v_call: TRBV4-1
j_call: TRBJ1-1
clone_size: few
cdr3_nt: TGCGCCAGCAGCCAAGATCTGACAGGGGTGGATGAAGCTTTCTTT
cdr3_aa: CASSQDLTGVDEAFF

d_call: .
v_call: TRBV19
j_call: TRBJ1-6
clone_size: .
cdr3_nt: TGTGCCAGTAGTATAGGGGGAAATTCACCCCTCCACTTT
cdr3_aa: CASSIGGNSPLHF

d_call: .
v_call: TRBV9
j_call: TRBJ2-1
clone_size: .
cdr3_nt: TGTGCCAGCAGCGTAATGGGGAGCTCCTACAATGAGCAGTTCTTC
cdr3_aa: CASSVMGSSYNEQFF

d_call: .
v_call: TRBV18
j_call: TRBJ2-7
clone_size: .
cdr3_nt: TGTGCCAGCTCACCAGAAGGGGAGCAGTACTTC
cdr3_aa: CASSPEGEQYF

d_call: .
v_call: TRBV28
j_call: TRBJ2-7
clone_size: .
cdr3_nt: TGTGCCAGCAGTTTAGGTAGCGGTACCTACGAGCAGTACTTC
cdr3_aa: CASSLGSGTYEQYF

d_call: .
v_call: TRBV7-3
j_call: TRBJ2-5
clone_size: once
cdr3_nt: TGTGCCAGCAGCTCACAGAACGGGGAGACCCAGTACTTC
cdr3_aa: CASSSQNGETQYF

d_call: .
v_call: TRBV19
j_call: TRBJ1-4
clone_size: .
cdr3_nt: TGTGCCACCGGGACGGCTTGGCAACTGTTTTTT
cdr3_aa: CATGTAWQLFF

d_call: .
v_call: TRBV10-3
j_call: TRBJ1-1
clone_size: .
cdr3_nt: TGTGCCATCAGTGGGGACGGGAACACTGAAGCTTTCTTT
cdr3_aa: CAISGDGNTEAFF

d_call: TRBD2
v_call: TRBV3-1/TRBV3-2
j_call: TRBJ2-1
clone_size: .
cdr3_nt: TGTGCCAGCAGCCAAAAGCGGGAGGAGCAGTTCTTC
cdr3_aa: CASSQKREEQFF

d_call: .
v_call: TRBV13
j_call: TRBJ2-7
clone_size: .
cdr3_nt: TGTGCCAGCAGCATTACCGGGACGGCAGACTACGAGCAGTACTTC
cdr3_aa: CASSITGTADYEQYF

d_call: .
v_call: TRBV24-1
j_call: TRBJ1-1
clone_size: .
cdr3_nt: TGTGCCACCAGTGATTTGCCAGGTGAAGCTTTCTTT
cdr3_aa: CATSDLPGEAFF

d_call: TRBD1
v_call: TRBV30
j_call: TRBJ2-4
clone_size: .
cdr3_nt: TGTGCCTGGAAAAGGGACAGGTTGATCGGCATTCAGTACTTC
cdr3_aa: CAWKRDRLIGIQYF

d_call: TRBD2
v_call: TRBV6-2/TRBV6-3
j_call: TRBJ2-1
clone_size: .
cdr3_nt: TGTGCCAGCAGTCCGTGGACTAGCCCAGACTCGGATGAGCAGTTCTTC
cdr3_aa: CASSPWTSPDSDEQFF

d_call: .
v_call: TRBV9
j_call: TRBJ2-2
clone_size: .
cdr3_nt: TGTGCCAGCACCGATCGCTTCACCGGGGAGCTGTTTTTT
cdr3_aa: CASTDRFTGELFF

d_call: TRBD1
v_call: TRBV6-5
j_call: TRBJ1-2
clone_size: .
cdr3_nt: TGTGCCAGCAGTCAGGGGGGATTCTCTGGCTACACCTTC
cdr3_aa: CASSQGGFSGYTF

d_call: TRBD2
v_call: TRBV3-1/TRBV3-2
j_call: TRBJ2-7
clone_size: once
cdr3_nt: TGTGCCAGCAGCTTCGGAGGCGCGGGAGGGTATTCCTACGAGCAGTACTTC
cdr3_aa: CASSFGGAGGYSYEQYF

d_call: .
v_call: TRBV6-1
j_call: TRBJ1-2
clone_size: .
cdr3_nt: TGTGCCAGCAGTGAATTTACGGGTTTTGGCTACACCTTC
cdr3_aa: CASSEFTGFGYTF

d_call: .
v_call: TRBV7-9
j_call: TRBJ2-5
clone_size: .
cdr3_nt: TGTGCCAGCAGCATCGGGGACACTGTACCGGGAGAGACCCAGTACTTC
cdr3_aa: CASSIGDTVPGETQYF

d_call: TRBD1
v_call: TRBV7-9
j_call: TRBJ1-2
clone_size: .
cdr3_nt: TGTGCCAGCAGTCATGACAGGGCCTTCTATGGCTACACCTTC
cdr3_aa: CASSHDRAFYGYTF

d_call: .
v_call: TRBV27
j_call: TRBJ1-4
clone_size: once
cdr3_nt: TGTGCCAGCAGTGCGGACTCCCGGGGTAATGAAAAACTGTTTTTT
cdr3_aa: CASSADSRGNEKLFF

d_call: TRBD2
v_call: TRBV7-9
j_call: TRBJ2-2
clone_size: .
cdr3_nt: TGTGCCAGCAGACCGGGACTAGCGGACACCGGGGAGCTGTTTTTT
cdr3_aa: CASRPGLADTGELFF

d_call: TRBD2
v_call: TRBV3-1/TRBV3-2
j_call: TRBJ2-1
clone_size: .
cdr3_nt: TGTGCCAGCAGCCAAGATCGACTAGCGGGGCGAAAGCAGTTCTTC
cdr3_aa: CASSQDRLAGRKQFF

d_call: TRBD2
v_call: TRBV6-5
j_call: TRBJ2-7
clone_size: .
cdr3_nt: TGTGCCAGCAGCATAGCGGGAGAAGCCTACGAGCAGTACTTC
cdr3_aa: CASSIAGEAYEQYF

d_call: .
v_call: TRBV10-2
j_call: TRBJ2-1
clone_size: .
cdr3_nt: TGCGCCAGCAGTGATACAGAAAGAAATGAGCAGTTCTTC
cdr3_aa: CASSDTERNEQFF

d_call: .
v_call: TRBV7-9
j_call: TRBJ1-2
clone_size: .
cdr3_nt: TGTGCCAGCAGCCGGGAAAACTATGGCTACACCTTC
cdr3_aa: CASSRENYGYTF

d_call: .
v_call: TRBV3-1/TRBV3-2
j_call: TRBJ2-7
clone_size: once
cdr3_nt: TGTGCCAGCAGCCAACATAGAGATTGGAGCTCCTACGAGCAGTACTTC
cdr3_aa: CASSQHRDWSSYEQYF

d_call: TRBD2
v_call: TRBV4-3
j_call: TRBJ2-3
clone_size: once
cdr3_nt: TGCGCCAGCAGCTATCGGACTAGCGGGCCCCTCATGACGCAGTATTTT
cdr3_aa: CASSYRTSGPLMTQYF

d_call: TRBD1
v_call: TRBV29-1
j_call: TRBJ2-7
clone_size: .
cdr3_nt: TGCAGCGTTGAAAATTCCGGGACAGCCTACGAGCAGTACTTC
cdr3_aa: CSVENSGTAYEQYF